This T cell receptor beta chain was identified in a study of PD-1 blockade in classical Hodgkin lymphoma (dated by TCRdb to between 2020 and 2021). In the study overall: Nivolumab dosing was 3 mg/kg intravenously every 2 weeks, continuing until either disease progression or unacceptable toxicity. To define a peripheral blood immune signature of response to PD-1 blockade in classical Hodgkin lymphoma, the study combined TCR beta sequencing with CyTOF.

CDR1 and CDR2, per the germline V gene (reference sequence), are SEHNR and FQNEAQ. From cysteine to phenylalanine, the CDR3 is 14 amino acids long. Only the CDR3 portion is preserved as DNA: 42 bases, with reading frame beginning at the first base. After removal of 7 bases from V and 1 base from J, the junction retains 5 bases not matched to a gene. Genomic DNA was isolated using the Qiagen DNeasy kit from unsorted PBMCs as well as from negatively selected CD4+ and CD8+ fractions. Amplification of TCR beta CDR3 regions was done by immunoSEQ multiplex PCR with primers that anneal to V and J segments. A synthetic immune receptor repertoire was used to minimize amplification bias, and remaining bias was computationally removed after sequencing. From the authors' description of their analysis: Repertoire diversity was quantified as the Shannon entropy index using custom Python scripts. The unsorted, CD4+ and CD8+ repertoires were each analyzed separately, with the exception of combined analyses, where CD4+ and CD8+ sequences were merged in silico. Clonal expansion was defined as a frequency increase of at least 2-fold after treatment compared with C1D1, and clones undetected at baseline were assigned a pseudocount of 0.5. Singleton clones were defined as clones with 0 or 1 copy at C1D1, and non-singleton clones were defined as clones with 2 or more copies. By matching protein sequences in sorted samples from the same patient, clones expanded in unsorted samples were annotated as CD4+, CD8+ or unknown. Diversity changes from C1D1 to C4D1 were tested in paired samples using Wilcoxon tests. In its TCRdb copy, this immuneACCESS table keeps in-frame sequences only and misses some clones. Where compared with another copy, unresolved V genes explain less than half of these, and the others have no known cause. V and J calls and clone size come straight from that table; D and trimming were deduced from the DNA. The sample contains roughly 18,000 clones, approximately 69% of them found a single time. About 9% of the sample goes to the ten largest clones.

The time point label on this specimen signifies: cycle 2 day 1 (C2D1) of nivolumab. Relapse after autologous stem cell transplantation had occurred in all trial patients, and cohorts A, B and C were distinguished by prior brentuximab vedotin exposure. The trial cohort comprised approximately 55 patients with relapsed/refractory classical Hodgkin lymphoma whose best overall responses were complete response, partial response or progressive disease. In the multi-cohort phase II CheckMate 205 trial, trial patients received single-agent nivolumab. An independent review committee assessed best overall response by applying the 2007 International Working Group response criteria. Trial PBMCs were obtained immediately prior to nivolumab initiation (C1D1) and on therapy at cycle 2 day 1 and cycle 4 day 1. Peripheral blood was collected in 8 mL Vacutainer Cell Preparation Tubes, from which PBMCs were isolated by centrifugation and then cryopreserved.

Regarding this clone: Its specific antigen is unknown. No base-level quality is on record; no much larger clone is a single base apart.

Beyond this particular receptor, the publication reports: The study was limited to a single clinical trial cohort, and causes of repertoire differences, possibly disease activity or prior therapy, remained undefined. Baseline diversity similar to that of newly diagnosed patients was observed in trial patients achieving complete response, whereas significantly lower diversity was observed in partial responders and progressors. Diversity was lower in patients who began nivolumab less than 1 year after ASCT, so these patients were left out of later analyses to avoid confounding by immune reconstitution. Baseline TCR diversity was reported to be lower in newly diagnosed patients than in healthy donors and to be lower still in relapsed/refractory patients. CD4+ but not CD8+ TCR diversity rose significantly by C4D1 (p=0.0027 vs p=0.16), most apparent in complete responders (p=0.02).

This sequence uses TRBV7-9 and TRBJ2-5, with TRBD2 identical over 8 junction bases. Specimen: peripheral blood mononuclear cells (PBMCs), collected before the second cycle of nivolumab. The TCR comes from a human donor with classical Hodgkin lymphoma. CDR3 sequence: CASTPGGAQETQYF. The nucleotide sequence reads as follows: TGTGCCAGCACTCCGGGGGGGGCCCAAGAGACCCAGTACTTC.